The 8 T cell receptor beta chains below were found in one sample sequenced in a study of regulatory T cells in long-lasting Graves disease (dated by TCRdb to about 2021). The time point label for this specimen denotes: newly diagnosed GD, antithyroid drugs for less than 3 months. For both TCR sequencing and RNA sequencing, RNA was extracted from PBMCs using TRIzol. The protocol used for the library was multiplex PCR. Data came from an Illumina HiSeq 4000. TCR beta libraries were built with iRepertoire HTBI primers and Arm-PCR amplification of CDR3 regions. TCRdb cleaned the public reads at Q25 with fastp, built clones with MiXCR and kept in-frame beta chains. Rows with one shared CDR3 protein collapse into an entry with the most common genes and DNA. Here the sample has about 360,000 distinct CDR3 sequences; around 15% occur a single time. 20% to 25% of the sample lies in the top ten. These data are also associated with another study on T cells in Graves' hyperthyroidism and ophthalmopathy.

Material: peripheral blood mononuclear cells (PBMCs), obtained at new diagnosis, from a patient treated with antithyroid drugs. Receptors originate from a woman aged 18-29 years with Graves disease. Donor details come from another sample of the same person, matched by shared clones.

In its sample, this clonotype was seen a few times. This sequence joins TRBV13 and TRBJ2-2, with TRBD1 matching over 10 bases. CDR1 PRHDT and CDR2 FYEKMQ come from the germline V gene (reference sequence). Germline trimming cut 6 bases from V and 7 bases from J; bases unmatched to any gene: 14. CDR3 length: 17 amino acids. The CDR3 loop is CASRRRQGAQVIGELFF. Written as DNA, the CDR3 is TGTGCCAGCAGGAGAAGACAGGGGGCGCAGGTTATCGGGGAGCTGTTTTTT.

This clonotype was picked up many times. The V and J genes are TRBV2 and TRBJ2-5, with D unclear. CDR1 SNHLY and CDR2 FYNNEI come from the germline V gene. V was shortened by 6 bases and J by 3 bases, with 11 bases between the two germline ends. The CDR3 is 13 amino acids. For the CDR3, the DNA is TGTGCCAGCAGCAGAGGACGGGAAGAGACCCAGTACTTC. Translation gives CASSRGREETQYF. Using reference TRBV2 and TRBJ2-5 for the parts outside the CDR3, the full variable domain is EPEVTQTPSHQVTQMGQEVILRCVPISNHLYFYWYRQILGQKVEFLVSFYNNEISEKSEIFDDQFSVERPDGSNFTLKIRSTKLEDSAMYFCASSRGREETQYFGPGTRLLVL.

This clonotype was observed at least ten times. The V gene is TRBV2, the J gene TRBJ2-4, with TRBD2 matching 7 bases. The junction had 11 bases not matched to a gene; V was cut back by 8 bases and J by 4 bases. The CDR3 runs 15 residues. Germline V CDR1 and CDR2: SNHLY, FYNNEI. The CDR3 is CASDGGVPPKNIQYF. The CDR3 DNA sequence: TGTGCCAGCGATGGGGGGGTACCTCCTAAAAACATTCAGTACTTC.

At least ten counts were recorded for this clonotype. V and J are TRBV20-1 and TRBJ2-3; D is unclear. Germline-derived CDR1 and CDR2 are DFQATT and SNEGSKA (reference sequence). The CDR3 has 11 residues. V lost 1 base, J lost 3 bases, and 2 bases lay in between. The CDR3 spells CSARATDTQYF. The CDR3, as DNA: TGCAGTGCTAGAGCGACAGATACGCAGTATTTT.

The gene calls are TRBV2 and TRBJ2-1; 8 bases fit TRBD2. The CDR3 sequence is 12 residues long. CDR1 SNHLY and CDR2 FYNNEI come from the germline V gene. With V trimmed by 9 bases and J by 6 bases, 4 bases remained unmatched. The CDR3 DNA is TGTGCCAGAGCGGGAGAGGGCAATGAGCAGTTCTTC. The encoded protein is CARAGEGNEQFF.

This clonotype has more than one count but fewer than ten. The chain carries TRBV27 and TRBJ2-3; 9 positions match TRBD2. The germline V gene encodes CDR1 MNHEY and CDR2 SMNVEV (reference sequence). V was clipped by 7 bases and J by 5 bases; unmatched bases: 10. The CDR3 consists of 15 residues. DNA of the CDR3: TGTGCCAGCAACCCCGGGACTAGCATTTTAGATACGCAGTATTTT. Protein sequence: CASNPGTSILDTQYF.

This clonotype was detected only a few times. This chain connects TRBV19 to TRBJ2-3; either TRBD1 or TRBD2 may supply D (6 bases each). Germline V lookup: CDR1 LNHDA, CDR2 SQIVND (reference sequence). V gave up 5 bases and J gave up 2 bases, with 17 bases separating them. The length of the CDR3 is 16 residues. CDR3 in amino acids: CASSVTTGATTDTQYF. The CDR3, as DNA: TGTGCCAGTAGTGTCACTACGGGGGCAACCACAGATACGCAGTATTTT.

Comments on this clonotype: This may be a read error: a much more frequent sequence differs by one nucleotide. The rearrangement uses TRBV20-1 and TRBJ2-1, with TRBD2 as a possible D gene (6 bases). The J call may not be correct, given that the DNA end is closer to TRBJ2-5. This CDR3 comprises 15 residues. The germline V gene encodes CDR1 DFQATT and CDR2 SNEGSKA (reference sequence). CDR3 nucleotide sequence: TGCAGTGCTAGACTAGCGAGAGAAGGCGGAGAGACCCAGTACTTC. The encoded protein is CSARLAREGGETQYF.